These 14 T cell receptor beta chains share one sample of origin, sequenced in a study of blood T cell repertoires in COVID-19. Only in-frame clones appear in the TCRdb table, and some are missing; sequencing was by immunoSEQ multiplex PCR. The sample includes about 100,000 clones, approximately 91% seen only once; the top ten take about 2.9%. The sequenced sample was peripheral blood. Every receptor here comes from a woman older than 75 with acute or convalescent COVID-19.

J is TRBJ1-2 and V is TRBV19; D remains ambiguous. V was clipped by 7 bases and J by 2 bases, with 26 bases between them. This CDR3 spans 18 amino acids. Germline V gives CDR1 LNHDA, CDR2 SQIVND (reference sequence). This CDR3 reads CASKTFGGNPRLNYGYTF. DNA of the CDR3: TGTGCCAGTAAAACCTTTGGAGGCAACCCGCGATTAAACTATGGCTACACCTTC. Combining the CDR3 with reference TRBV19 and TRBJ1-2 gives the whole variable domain DGGITQSPKYLFRKEGQNVTLSCEQNLNHDAMYWYRQDPGQGLRLIYYSQIVNDFQKGDIAEGYSVSREKKESFPLTVTSAQKNPTAFYLCASKTFGGNPRLNYGYTFGSGTRLTVV.

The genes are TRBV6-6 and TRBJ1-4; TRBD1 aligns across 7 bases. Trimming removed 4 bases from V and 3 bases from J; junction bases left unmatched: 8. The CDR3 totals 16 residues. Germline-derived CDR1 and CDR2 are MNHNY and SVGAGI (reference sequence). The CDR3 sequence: CASSSIGTASNEKLFF. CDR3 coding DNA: TGTGCCAGCAGTTCCATAGGGACAGCGTCTAATGAAAAACTGTTTTTT.

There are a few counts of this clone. The CDR3 protein is CASSYRTVNQFF. CDR3 in DNA: TGTGCCAGCAGTTACCGGACAGTGAATCAGTTCTTC. The J gene is TRBJ2-1, the V gene TRBV6-2 or TRBV6-3; D is possibly TRBD1 (6 bases). Trimming removed 2 bases from V and 13 bases from J, with 12 bases in between. CDR1 and CDR2 (germline): MNHEY, SVGEGT. This CDR3 comprises 12 residues.

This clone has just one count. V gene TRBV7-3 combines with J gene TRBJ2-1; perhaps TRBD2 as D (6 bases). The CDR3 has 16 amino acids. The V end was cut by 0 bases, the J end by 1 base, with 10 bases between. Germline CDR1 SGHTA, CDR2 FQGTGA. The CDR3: CASSLTAGRSYNEQFF. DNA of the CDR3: TGTGCCAGCAGCTTAACCGCGGGGAGGTCCTACAATGAGCAGTTCTTC.

CDR3 residues: CAISSGGGGADTQYF. CDR3 DNA: TGTGCCATATCGAGCGGAGGGGGGGGCGCAGATACGCAGTATTTT. This chain connects TRBV10-3 to TRBJ2-3, with D perhaps matching TRBD2 (7 bases). Trimming left V 9 bases short and J 4 bases short, with 20 bases between. This CDR3 has 15 amino acids. Per the germline V gene, CDR1 is ENHRY and CDR2 is SYGVKD.

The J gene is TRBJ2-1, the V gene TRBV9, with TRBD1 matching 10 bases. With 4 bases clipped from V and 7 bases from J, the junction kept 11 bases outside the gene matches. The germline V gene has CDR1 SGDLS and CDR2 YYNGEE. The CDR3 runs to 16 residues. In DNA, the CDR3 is TGTGCCAGCAGCAGATCCGGGACAGGGGACATGAATGAGCAGTTCTTC. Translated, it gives CASSRSGTGDMNEQFF.

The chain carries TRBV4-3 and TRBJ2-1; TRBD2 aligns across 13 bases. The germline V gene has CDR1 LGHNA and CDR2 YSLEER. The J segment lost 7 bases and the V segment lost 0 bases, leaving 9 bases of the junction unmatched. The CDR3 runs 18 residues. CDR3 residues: CASSQEVPLAGGPNEQFF. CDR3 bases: TGCGCCAGCAGCCAAGAAGTTCCACTAGCGGGGGGGCCTAATGAGCAGTTCTTC.

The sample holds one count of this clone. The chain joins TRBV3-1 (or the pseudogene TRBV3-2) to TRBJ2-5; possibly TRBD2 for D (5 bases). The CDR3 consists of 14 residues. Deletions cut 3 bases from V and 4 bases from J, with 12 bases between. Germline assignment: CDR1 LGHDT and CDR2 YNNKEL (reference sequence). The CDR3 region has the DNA TGTGCCAGCAGCCAGCTCGTTGGAGGAGAGACCCAGTACTTC. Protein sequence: CASSQLVGGETQYF.

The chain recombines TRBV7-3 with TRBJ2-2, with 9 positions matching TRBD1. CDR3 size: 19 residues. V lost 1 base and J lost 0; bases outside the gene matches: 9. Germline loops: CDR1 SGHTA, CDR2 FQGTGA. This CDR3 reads CASSLRPRQGVANTGELFF. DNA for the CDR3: TGTGCCAGCAGCTTAAGACCACGACAGGGGGTTGCGAACACCGGGGAGCTGTTTTTT.

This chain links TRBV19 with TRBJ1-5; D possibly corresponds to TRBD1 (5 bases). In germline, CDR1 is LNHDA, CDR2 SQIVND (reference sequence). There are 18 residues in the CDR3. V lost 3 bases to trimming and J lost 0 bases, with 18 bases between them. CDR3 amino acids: CASSILLGWTYSNQPQHF. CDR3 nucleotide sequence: TGTGCCAGTAGTATTTTATTGGGGTGGACATATAGCAATCAGCCCCAGCATTTT.

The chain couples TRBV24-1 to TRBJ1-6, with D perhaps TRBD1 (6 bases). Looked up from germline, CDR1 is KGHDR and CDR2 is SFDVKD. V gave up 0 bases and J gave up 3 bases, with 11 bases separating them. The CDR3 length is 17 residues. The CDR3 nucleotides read TGTGCCACCAGTGATTTGGACAGGCTACACTATAATTCACCCCTCCACTTT. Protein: CATSDLDRLHYNSPLHF.

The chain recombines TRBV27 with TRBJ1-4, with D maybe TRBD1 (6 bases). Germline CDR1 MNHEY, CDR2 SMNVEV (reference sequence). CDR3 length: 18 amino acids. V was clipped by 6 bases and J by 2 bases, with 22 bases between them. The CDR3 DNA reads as TGTGCCAGCAGACTTCGGGGACACCTTCTCCTCACTAATGAAAAACTGTTTTTT. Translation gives CASRLRGHLLLTNEKLFF.

The DNA for the CDR3 is TGTGCCAGTAGTCCCCTCGGGGTACGGCAGCCCCAGCATTTT. It specifies CASSPLGVRQPQHF. The chain employs TRBV19 and TRBJ1-5; no clear D. The V gene's germline CDR1 is LNHDA and CDR2 SQIVND (reference sequence). Trimming took off 5 bases at V and 7 bases at J, with 15 bases between the two ends. This CDR3 has 14 amino acids.

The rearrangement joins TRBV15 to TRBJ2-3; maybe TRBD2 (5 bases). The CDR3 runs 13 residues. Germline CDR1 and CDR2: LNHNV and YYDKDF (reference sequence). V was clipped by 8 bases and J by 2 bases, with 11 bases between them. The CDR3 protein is CATREGNTDTQYF. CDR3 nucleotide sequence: TGTGCCACCCGGGAAGGTAACACAGATACGCAGTATTTT.